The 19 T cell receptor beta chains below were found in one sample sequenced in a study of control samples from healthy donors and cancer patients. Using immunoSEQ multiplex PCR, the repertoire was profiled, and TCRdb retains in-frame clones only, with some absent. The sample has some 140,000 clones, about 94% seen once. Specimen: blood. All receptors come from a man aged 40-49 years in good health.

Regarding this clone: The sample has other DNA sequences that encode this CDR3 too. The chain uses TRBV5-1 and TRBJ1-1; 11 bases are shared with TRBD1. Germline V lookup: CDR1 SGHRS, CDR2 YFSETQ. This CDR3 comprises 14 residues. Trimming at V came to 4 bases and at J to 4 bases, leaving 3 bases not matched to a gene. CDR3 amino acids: CASSPGTGGTEAFF. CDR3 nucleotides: TGCGCCAGCAGCCCCGGGACAGGGGGCACTGAAGCTTTCTTT.

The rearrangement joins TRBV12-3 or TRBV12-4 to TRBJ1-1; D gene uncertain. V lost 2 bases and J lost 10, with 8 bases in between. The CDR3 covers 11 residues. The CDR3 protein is CASSLKGGAFF. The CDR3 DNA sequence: TGTGCCAGCAGTTTAAAGGGAGGAGCTTTCTTT.

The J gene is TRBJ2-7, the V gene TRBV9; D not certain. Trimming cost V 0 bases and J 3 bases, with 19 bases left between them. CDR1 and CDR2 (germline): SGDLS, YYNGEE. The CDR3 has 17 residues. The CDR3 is CASSVGPGPGSGYEQYF. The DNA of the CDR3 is TGTGCCAGCAGCGTAGGCCCGGGTCCTGGATCTGGCTACGAGCAGTACTTC.

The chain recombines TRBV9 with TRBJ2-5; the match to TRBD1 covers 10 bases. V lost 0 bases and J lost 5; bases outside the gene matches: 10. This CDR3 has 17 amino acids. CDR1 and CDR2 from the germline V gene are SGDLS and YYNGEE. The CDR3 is CASSVGTGGGLRETQYF. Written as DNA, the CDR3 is TGTGCCAGCAGCGTAGGGACAGGGGGGGGCTTACGTGAGACCCAGTACTTC.

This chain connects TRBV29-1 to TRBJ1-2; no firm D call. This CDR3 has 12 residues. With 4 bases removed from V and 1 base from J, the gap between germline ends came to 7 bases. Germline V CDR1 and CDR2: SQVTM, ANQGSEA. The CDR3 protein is CSVGRFNYGYTF. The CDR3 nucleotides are TGCAGCGTTGGACGGTTTAACTATGGCTACACCTTC.

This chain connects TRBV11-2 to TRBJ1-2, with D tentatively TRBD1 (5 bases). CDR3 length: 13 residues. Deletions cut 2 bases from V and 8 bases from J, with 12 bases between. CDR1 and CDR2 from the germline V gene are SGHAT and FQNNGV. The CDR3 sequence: CASSLTGREGYTF. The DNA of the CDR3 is TGTGCCAGCAGCTTAACGGGCAGGGAAGGCTACACCTTC.

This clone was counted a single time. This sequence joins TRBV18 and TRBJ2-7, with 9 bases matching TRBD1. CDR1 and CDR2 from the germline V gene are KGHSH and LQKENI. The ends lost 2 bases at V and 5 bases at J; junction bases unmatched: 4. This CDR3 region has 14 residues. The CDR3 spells CASSPGQGKNEQYF. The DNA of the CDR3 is TGTGCCAGCTCACCAGGACAGGGGAAAAACGAGCAGTACTTC.

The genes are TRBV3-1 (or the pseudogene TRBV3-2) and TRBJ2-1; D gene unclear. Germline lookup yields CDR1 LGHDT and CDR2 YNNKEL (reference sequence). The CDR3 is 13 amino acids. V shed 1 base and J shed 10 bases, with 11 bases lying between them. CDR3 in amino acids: CASSQARAAEQFF. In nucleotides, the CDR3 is TGTGCCAGCAGCCAAGCCCGGGCCGCGGAGCAGTTCTTC.

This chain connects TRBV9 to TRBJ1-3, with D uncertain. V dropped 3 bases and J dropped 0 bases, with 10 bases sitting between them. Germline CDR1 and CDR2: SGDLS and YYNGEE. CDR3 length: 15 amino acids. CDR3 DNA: TGTGCCAGCAGCGGCTGGACTCGCTCTGGAAACACCATATATTTT. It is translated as CASSGWTRSGNTIYF.

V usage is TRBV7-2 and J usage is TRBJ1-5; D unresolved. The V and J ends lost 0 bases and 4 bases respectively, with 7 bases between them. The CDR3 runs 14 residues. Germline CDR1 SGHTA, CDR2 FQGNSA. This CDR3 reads CASSLAGRNQPQHF. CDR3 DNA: TGTGCCAGCAGCTTAGCGGGCCGAAATCAGCCCCAGCATTTT.

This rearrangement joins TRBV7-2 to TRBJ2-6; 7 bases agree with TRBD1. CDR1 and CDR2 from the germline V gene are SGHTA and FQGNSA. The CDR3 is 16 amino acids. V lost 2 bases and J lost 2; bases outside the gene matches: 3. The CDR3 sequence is CASSLIGTAGANVLTF. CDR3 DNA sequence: TGTGCCAGCAGCTTAATCGGGACAGCTGGGGCCAACGTCCTGACTTTC.

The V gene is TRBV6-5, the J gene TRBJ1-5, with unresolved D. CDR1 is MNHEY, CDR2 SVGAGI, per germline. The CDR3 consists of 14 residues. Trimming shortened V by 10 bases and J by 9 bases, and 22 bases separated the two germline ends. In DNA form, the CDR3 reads TGTGCCACTCGTCGCTATGGTACGTATTCGCCCCAGCATTTT. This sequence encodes CATRRYGTYSPQHF.

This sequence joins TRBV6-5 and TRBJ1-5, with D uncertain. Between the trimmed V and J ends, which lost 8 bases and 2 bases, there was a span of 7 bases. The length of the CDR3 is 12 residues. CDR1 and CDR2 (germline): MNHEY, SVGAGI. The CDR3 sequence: CASSRRNQPQHF. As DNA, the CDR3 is TGTGCCAGCTCCCGGCGCAATCAGCCCCAGCATTTT.

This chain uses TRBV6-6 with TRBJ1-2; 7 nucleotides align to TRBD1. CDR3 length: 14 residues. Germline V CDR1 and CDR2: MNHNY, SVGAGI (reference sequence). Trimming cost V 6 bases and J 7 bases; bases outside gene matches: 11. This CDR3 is CASRPGQEYSGYTF. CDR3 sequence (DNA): TGTGCCAGCAGACCCGGACAGGAGTACAGTGGCTACACCTTC.

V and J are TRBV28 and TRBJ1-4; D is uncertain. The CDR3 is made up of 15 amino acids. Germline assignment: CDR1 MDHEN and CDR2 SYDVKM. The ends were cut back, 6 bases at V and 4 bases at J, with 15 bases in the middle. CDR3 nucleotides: TGTGCCAGCAGCGGAGTGTCCTCAATTAATGAAAAACTGTTTTTT. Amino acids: CASSGVSSINEKLFF.

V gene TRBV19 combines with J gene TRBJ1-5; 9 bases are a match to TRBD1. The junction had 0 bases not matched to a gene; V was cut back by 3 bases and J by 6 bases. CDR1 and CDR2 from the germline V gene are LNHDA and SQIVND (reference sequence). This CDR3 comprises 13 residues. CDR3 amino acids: CASSMTGGQPQHF. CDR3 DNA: TGTGCCAGTAGTATGACAGGGGGTCAGCCCCAGCATTTT.

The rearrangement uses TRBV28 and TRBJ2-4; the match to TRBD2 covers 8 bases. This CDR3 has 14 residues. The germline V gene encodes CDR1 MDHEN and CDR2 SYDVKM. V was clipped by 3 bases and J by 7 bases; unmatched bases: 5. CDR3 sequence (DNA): TGTGCCAGCAGTTTTCGGGGGGGCGGGAACATTCAGTACTTC. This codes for CASSFRGGGNIQYF.

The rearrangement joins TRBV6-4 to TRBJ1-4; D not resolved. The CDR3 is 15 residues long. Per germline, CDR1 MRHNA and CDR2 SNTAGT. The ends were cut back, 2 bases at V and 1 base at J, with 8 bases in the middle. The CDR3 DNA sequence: TGTGCCAGCAGTGACCCCTTCCAAACTAATGAAAAACTGTTTTTT. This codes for CASSDPFQTNEKLFF.

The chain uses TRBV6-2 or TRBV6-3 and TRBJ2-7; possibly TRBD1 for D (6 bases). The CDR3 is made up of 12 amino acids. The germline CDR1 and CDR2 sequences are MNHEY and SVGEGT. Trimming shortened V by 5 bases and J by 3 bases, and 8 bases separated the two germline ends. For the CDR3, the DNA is TGTGCCAGCAGTCCACAGGGCTACGAGCAGTACTTC. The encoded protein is CASSPQGYEQYF.